This T cell receptor (beta chain) stems from a study of OX40 agonist ivuxolimab in advanced cancers. People who had autoimmune disease history or systemic immunosuppression were excluded. Some clones are missing from TCRdb's copy, which holds only in-frame ones; the method was immunoSEQ multiplex PCR. The table includes around 95,000 clones, around 92% detected once. Study-wide points: CD8+ T cells were the subset that, on average, had more expanded clones than CD4+. Several nonresponders also turned out to have low normalized T-cell clonal expansion. Researchers did not determine the expanded peripheral T cells' antigen specificity.

A note on this clone: The antigen is undetermined.

The germline CDR1 and CDR2 sequences are LGHNA and YNFKEQ. Deletions cut 1 base from V and 1 base from J, with 8 bases between. The CDR3 length is 15 residues. The TCR was taken from an adult with an advanced solid tumor such as melanoma, head and neck, liver or kidney cancer. Sequencing used CD4+ or CD8+ T cells sorted from blood, obtained in a trial of the OX40 agonist ivuxolimab. This chain uses TRBV4-2 with TRBJ1-5; tentative D call: TRBD1 (6 bases). The CDR3: CASSQARGSNQPQHF. DNA of the CDR3: TGTGCCAGCAGCCAAGCCAGGGGAAGCAATCAGCCCCAGCATTTT.